This entry features one T cell receptor beta chain sequence. This clonotype was picked up a small number of times. Its recognized antigen is unknown. Per-nucleotide qualities are absent, and no much larger clonotype sits a single base away. This entry comes from a study of T cells after yellow fever vaccination (dated by TCRdb to the late 2010s). Broadly, across the study: The SMART-Seq v4 Ultra Low Input RNA kit was used to prepare libraries from fractions with low cell numbers. To track T-cell clones before and after primary and booster YFV17D yellow fever vaccination, bulk TCR alpha and beta repertoires were sequenced longitudinally. Two healthy male donors, one aged 18 to 29 and one aged 30 to 40 years, made up the cohort. Blood was collected at multiple timepoints before and after primary and secondary immunization, and bulk PBMC replicates and cell subsets were isolated.

This specimen's treatment or condition label, interpreted: live attenuated yellow fever vaccine strain. At each blood-draw timepoint, two biological replicates of bulk PBMCs were collected. A standard Ficoll-Paque protocol was used to isolate PBMCs from peripheral blood. TriZol was used to extract RNA from bulk PBMCs, from CD4 and CD8 fractions, and from dextramer-positive and dextramer-negative fractions. V is clipped by 2 bases and J by 3 bases, and the sequence between their germline boundaries is 8 bases long. CDR1 and CDR2, looked up from the germline V gene, are MNHEY and SVGEGT. Counted from cysteine to phenylalanine, this CDR3 has 15 amino acids. The kept DNA is CDR3 alone, 45 bases in frame from the first base. TCR cDNA was synthesized by 5'RACE template switching, which introduced a universal primer site and unique molecular identifiers. cDNA synthesis was primed from both the TCR alpha and TCR beta constant segments. Libraries were amplified in two PCR steps, with sample barcodes and sequencing adapters added in the second step. Sequencing of libraries was done on Illumina HiSeq 2500 (2x100 bp) or NovaSeq (2x150 bp). The study's processing was this. MIGEC handled demultiplexing of reads and collapsing into UMI consensus sequences, while MiXCR performed V(D)J alignment. Vaccine-responding clonotypes were identified with edgeR using replicate PBMC samples, with FDR below 0.01 and a log2 fold change above 5 up to day 15 being required. Bulk clonotypes were assigned CD4 or CD8 identity according to which sequenced CD4 or CD8 repertoire held them at higher abundance. In TCRdb, the public reads were trimmed at Q25 with fastp and aligned with MiXCR, with productive beta chains retained. Merged by CDR3 protein, the rows form single entries marked with the most common genes and DNA. TCRdb, not the original authors, processed these V and J calls. Present in this sample are 620,000 or so distinct CDR3 sequences, less than 20% of which were seen just once. The biggest ten clones account for around 16% of the sample.

What the work shows at the level of the full study, not this receptor alone: A small fraction of clonotypes appeared in both the CD4 and CD8 compartments, likely as a result of convergent recombination. Computational filtering was required because FACS-sorted repertoires could contain abundant contaminating clonotypes from the bulk population. The study included only a couple of donors, which limits how far the findings can be generalized. After the booster, most clones that had expanded after primary vaccination were detected again (around 97% of CD4 and under 90% of CD8), suggesting broad maintenance of memory. The secondary T-cell response was weaker than the primary response but faster, peaking on day 5 instead of day 15.

The chain was built from TRBV6-2 or TRBV6-3 and TRBJ2-6, with the D gene call left open. The clonotype was recovered from a man aged 18 to 30 who received the YFV17D yellow fever vaccine. The sample in question was PBMCs, obtained 5 days after the first yellow fever vaccination. The sequenced DNA: TGTGCCAGCAGTTACAGAAGGTTTGGGGCCAACGTCCTGACTTTC. Its protein is CASSYRRFGANVLTF.